The clone carrying this TCR beta chain has at least ten counts. These data come from a study of T cells in Graves' hyperthyroidism and ophthalmopathy. Amplification targeted TCR beta CDR3 regions from RNA transcripts. First-round RT-PCR of the TCR CDR3 relied on the HTBI primer set. MiXCR was run by TCRdb on the multiplex PCR reads, yielding one entry per CDR3 protein. This sample has hundreds of thousands of distinct CDR3 sequences, with around 13% found just once. The sequence came from a woman in her fifties or sixties with Graves' ophthalmopathy. Sequencing was performed on blood.

In DNA form, the CDR3 reads TGTGCCAGCAAACAGACGGCATATCAGCCCCAGCATTTT. Translated: CASKQTAYQPQHF. This chain uses TRBV27 with TRBJ1-5; D not certain. V dropped 7 bases and J dropped 5 bases, with 12 bases sitting between them. The CDR3 runs to 13 residues. In germline, CDR1 is MNHEY, CDR2 SMNVEV (reference sequence).